The T cell receptor beta chain under discussion was sequenced for a study of beta chain features in type 1 diabetes. Germline-derived CDR1 and CDR2 are GTSNPN and SVGIG (reference sequence). Trimming stripped 1 base from V and 3 bases from J, with 17 bases between. The length of the CDR3 is 16 residues. This clone occurred a few times. Its antigen is not known. Every isolated RNA sample was fully reverse transcribed, so sequencing captured expressed TCRB transcripts. The protocol was immunoSEQ multiplex PCR, while the TCRdb copy is restricted to in-frame clones and leaves out a portion. Among hundreds of thousands of clones listed, 55% to 70% were seen once. Regarding the study as a whole: The study left unresolved whether HLA type influences TCRB rearrangement.

The sample taken for sequencing was naive CD4+ T cells from blood. The source is a man in his thirties or forties in good health. The chain recombines TRBV30 with TRBJ2-3; D may be TRBD1 or TRBD2 (5 bases each). This CDR3 is CAWSGGTPSRTDTQYF. The CDR3 DNA reads as TGTGCCTGGAGTGGGGGGACCCCTAGTCGAACAGATACGCAGTATTTT.